The source of this T cell receptor (beta chain) is a study of blood T cell repertoires in COVID-19. Study-level information: From the United States, Italy and Spain came samples of acute and convalescent COVID-19. In each case, the material was cDNA or gDNA derived from T cells, B-cell-depleted T cells, or PBMCs.

The V and J ends lost 7 bases and 6 bases respectively, with 9 bases between them. The CDR3 totals 11 residues. Germline CDR1 is SQVTM and CDR2 is ANQGSEA. Per the original methods: Estimation of nucleated cell counts was performed using reference gene primer amplification. Generated by immunoSEQ multiplex PCR, the TCRdb table keeps only in-frame clones and is missing some. The V and J calls and clone size are taken from that table; D and trimming were inferred from the DNA. Of tens of thousands of clones in the sample, 82% were seen once. This clone appeared a single time. Sequencing used peripheral blood. This TCR came from a human donor in a cohort sampled during active COVID-19. This chain joins TRBV29-1 and TRBJ2-2; D unresolved. DNA for the CDR3: TGCAGCGCCTCGAGAGCCGGGGAGCTGTTTTTT. As protein: CSASRAGELFF.